This T cell receptor (beta chain) was captured by sequencing in a study of CD8+ T cells in alopecia areata (dated by TCRdb to the late 2010s). A note on the overall study: The treated patients, all with moderate-to-severe alopecia areata, were enrolled in an open-label pilot trial of oral tofacitinib given at 5 to 10 mg twice daily. Patients received tofacitinib for 6 to 18 months and were then followed off drug for 6 months to check for delayed response and recurrence. The SALT score, which quantifies the percentage of affected scalp surface area, was used to measure disease severity in treated patients. In both human patients and the C3H/HeJ mouse model, the study applied high-throughput TCRbeta sequencing to look at T cell clonal expansion in alopecia areata. Human TCRbeta sequencing covered scalp tissue and sorted CD4+ and CD8+ peripheral blood T cells from patchy and totalis/universalis alopecia areata patients and healthy controls. Patients on tofacitinib were biopsied at baseline and after 4 and 24 weeks of treatment, and several of the patients also had a later scalp biopsy. Clonality in the scalp was compared among normal scalp (n=4), patchy alopecia areata scalp (n=8), and alopecia totalis/universalis scalp (n=8). RNA was extracted with the PAXgene miRNA kit for fixed scalp, the miRNeasy kit for PBMCs, and the RNeasy kit for mouse skin. TCRbeta CDR3 regions were amplified by immunoSEQ multiplex PCR using 35 Vbeta forward and 13 Jbeta reverse primers. Study-wide conclusions, independent of this receptor: Many expanded lesional clones were found to persist in scalp and blood during tofacitinib treatment, and relapse after treatment cessation may be partly explained by this persistence. Scalp TCR repertoire analysis is complicated because resident alphabeta T cells in normal human skin are also sequenced, whereas mouse skin is dominated by gammadelta T cells. Lesional scalp, especially in alopecia totalis/universalis, showed higher clonality and more expanded CD8+ clones than normal scalp, suggesting antigenic drive. The treated cohort was small, with a single nonresponder, so links between baseline CD8+ expansion and response need larger studies. Tofacitinib significantly decreased scalp clonality and the number of expanded CD8+ clones among the top 100 scalp clones. Shared TCR sequences between patients were less evident than in mice, which may be partly attributable to HLA diversity in the patient population.

Library method: the immunoSEQ multiplex PCR assay. To provide template for TCR sequencing, every sample had RNA extracted and reverse transcribed into cDNA. First-strand cDNA was synthesized with SuperScript III using a 2:1 mix of oligo-dT and random hexamers. A synthetic immune receptor repertoire was used to measure amplification bias, and any remaining bias was corrected computationally. On the authors' methods: Raw reads were preprocessed to remove errors, and CDR3 was defined according to IMGT conventions as the region from the conserved cysteine to phenylalanine. Clonality was computed as 1 minus the Shannon entropy, with the entropy normalized by log2 of the number of productive unique TCRs. Whether scalp clones were CD4 or CD8 was inferred by matching scalp TCRbeta sequences against CD4 and CD8 repertoires sorted from blood. TCRdb took this table from immuneACCESS and kept in-frame rearrangements with V and J called. Such tables lack part of the clones; where checked against another copy, unresolved V genes explain under half of the gap, and the rest is unexplained. Clone size and the V and J calls come from that table; the DNA yielded D and trimming. The sample includes nearly 200,000 clones, with 55% to 75% observed a single time. The ten largest clonotypes hold 5.5% of the sample.

The CDR3 goes from the cysteine to the phenylalanine over 15 residues. Left in the record is the CDR3 DNA by itself, 45 bases read in frame from the first base. Reading the germline V gene gives CDR1 SGDLS and CDR2 YYNGEE. Clipping removes 5 bases from V and 8 bases from J, with 12 as the unmatched junction base count. The time point label of this sample denotes: about 25 weeks on oral tofacitinib. Reading the label with the study, this specimen's treatment or condition is: oral pan-JAK inhibitor, 5-10 mg twice daily. Lesional scalp punch biopsies and peripheral blood were obtained from alopecia areata patients. PBMCs were isolated by density centrifugation and stained for CD3, CD4 and CD8, and CD4+ and CD8+ T cells were sorted on a FACSAria. As concerns this clone: Its binding antigen is unknown. It has no much larger one-base neighbor in the sample; base qualities were not kept.

Material: CD4+ T cells sorted from blood, obtained at week 24, from a patient treated with tofacitinib. This receptor was obtained from a human donor with alopecia areata. Recombination connected TRBV9 to TRBJ2-1; 8 nucleotides in the junction match TRBD2. The CDR3 here reads CASSAGTSFLHEQFF. The DNA sequence is TGTGCCAGCAGTGCCGGGACTAGTTTCCTCCATGAGCAGTTCTTC.